This TCR beta chain was identified during a study of OX40 agonist ivuxolimab in advanced cancers. Findings of the study overall: Circulating CD4+ and CD8+ T cells showed clonal expansion by week 6 at 0.1 to 3.0 mg/kg. Relative to CD4+, CD8+ T cells held more expanded clones on average.

This clone was picked up one time. The antigen is undetermined. Profiling relied on immunoSEQ multiplex PCR, and the TCRdb table lists in-frame clones only, not all of them. Among just over 95,000 clones, over 75% were seen once, and the ten largest hold 3% to 4%. This specimen consisted of CD4+ or CD8+ T cells sorted from blood, obtained in a trial of the OX40 agonist ivuxolimab. The receptor was isolated from an adult with an advanced solid tumor such as melanoma, head and neck, liver or kidney cancer.

This CDR3 reads CASSLDLAGGQETQYF. The CDR3 nucleotides read TGTGCCAGCAGCCTCGATCTAGCGGGAGGACAAGAGACCCAGTACTTC. The gene calls are TRBV11-2 and TRBJ2-5; 11 bases agree with TRBD2. J lost 2 bases, V lost 5 bases, and 7 bases had no gene match. Germline V gene lookup returns CDR1 SGHAT and CDR2 FQNNGV. This CDR3 contains 16 residues.